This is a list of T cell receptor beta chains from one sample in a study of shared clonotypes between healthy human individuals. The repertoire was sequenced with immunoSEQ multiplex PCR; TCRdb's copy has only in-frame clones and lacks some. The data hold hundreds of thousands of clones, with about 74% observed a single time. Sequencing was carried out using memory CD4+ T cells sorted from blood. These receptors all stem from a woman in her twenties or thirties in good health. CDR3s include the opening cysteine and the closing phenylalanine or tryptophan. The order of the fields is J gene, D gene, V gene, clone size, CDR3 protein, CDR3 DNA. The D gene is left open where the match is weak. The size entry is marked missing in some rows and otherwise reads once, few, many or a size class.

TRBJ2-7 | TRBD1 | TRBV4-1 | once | CASSHPGQGTYEQYF | TGCGCCAGCAGCCACCCGGGACAGGGGACCTACGAGCAGTACTTC
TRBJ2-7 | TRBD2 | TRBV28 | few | CASSPGTSGPRTIF | TGTGCCAGCAGTCCCGGGACTAGCGGGCCCCGAACGATCTTC
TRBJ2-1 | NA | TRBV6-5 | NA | CASNPGAGLYNEQFF | TGTGCCAGCAACCCCGGGGCGGGATTATACAATGAGCAGTTCTTC
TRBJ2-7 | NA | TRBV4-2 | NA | CASAWSADNYEQYF | TGTGCCAGCGCATGGTCGGCAGACAACTACGAGCAGTACTTC
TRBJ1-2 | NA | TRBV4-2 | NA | CASSQVTGHYTF | TGTGCCAGCAGCCAAGTGACAGGTCACTACACCTTC
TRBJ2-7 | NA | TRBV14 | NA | CASSPARVGEQYF | TGTGCCAGCAGCCCGGCGAGGGTCGGCGAGCAGTACTTC
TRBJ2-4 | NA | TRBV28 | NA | CASSLTGQSLAKNIQYF | TGTGCCAGCAGTCTGACCGGACAGTCCCTAGCCAAAAACATTCAGTACTTC
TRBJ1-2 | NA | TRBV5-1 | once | CASSSAQAGPYGYTF | TGCGCCAGCAGCTCGGCCCAGGCAGGGCCCTATGGCTACACCTTC
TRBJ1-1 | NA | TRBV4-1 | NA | CASSHPGSWTEAFF | TGCGCCAGCAGCCATCCAGGGTCTTGGACTGAAGCTTTCTTT
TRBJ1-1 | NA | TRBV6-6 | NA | CASRPDRTLEAFF | TGTGCCAGCAGACCAGACAGGACCCTTGAAGCTTTCTTT
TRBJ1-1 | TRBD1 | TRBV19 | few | CASRQGAGAEAFF | TGTGCCAGTAGACAGGGGGCGGGAGCTGAAGCTTTCTTT
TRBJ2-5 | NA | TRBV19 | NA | CASSPGRGQSETQYF | TGTGCCAGTAGTCCAGGGAGGGGACAGTCAGAGACCCAGTACTTC
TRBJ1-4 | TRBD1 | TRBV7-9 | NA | CASSPGQGAFSNEKLFF | TGTGCCAGCAGCCCAGGGCAGGGGGCGTTTTCAAATGAAAAACTGTTTTTT
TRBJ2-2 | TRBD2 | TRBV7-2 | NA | CASSLGVAGAGSGELFF | TGTGCCAGCAGCCTCGGAGTAGCGGGAGCGGGGTCCGGGGAGCTGTTTTTT
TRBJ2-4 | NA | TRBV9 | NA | CASSVGGVGSKNIQYF | TGTGCCAGCAGCGTAGGGGGAGTAGGGTCCAAAAACATTCAGTACTTC
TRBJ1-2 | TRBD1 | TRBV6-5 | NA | CASSYLLRTGRYGYTF | TGTGCCAGCAGTTATTTACTTCGGACAGGCCGCTATGGCTACACCTTC
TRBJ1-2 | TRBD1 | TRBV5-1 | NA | CASSPGDRDNYGYTF | TGCGCCAGCAGCCCGGGGGACAGAGATAACTATGGCTACACCTTC
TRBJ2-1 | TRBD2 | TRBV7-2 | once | CASSRDSGGSYNEQFF | TGTGCCAGCAGCCGAGACAGCGGGGGCTCCTACAATGAGCAGTTCTTC
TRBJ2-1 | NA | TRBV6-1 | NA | CASSGGGGGIYNEQFF | TGTGCCAGCAGTGGGGGTGGAGGGGGCATCTACAATGAGCAGTTCTTC
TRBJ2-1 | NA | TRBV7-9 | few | CASTVGPDLYNEQFF | TGTGCCAGCACCGTCGGGCCGGACCTTTACAATGAGCAGTTCTTC
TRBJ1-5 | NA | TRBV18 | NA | CASSPPGGGGQPQHF | TGTGCCAGCTCACCACCTGGCGGGGGAGGGCAGCCCCAGCATTTT
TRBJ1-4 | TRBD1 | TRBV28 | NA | CASRQGGEKLFF | TGTGCCAGCAGACAGGGGGGCGAAAAACTGTTTTTT
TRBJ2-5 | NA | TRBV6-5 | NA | CASSGGGFQETQYF | TGTGCCAGCAGTGGAGGGGGATTCCAAGAGACCCAGTACTTC
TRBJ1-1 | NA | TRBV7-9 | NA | CASSFDLGGGDTEAFF | TGTGCCAGCAGCTTTGACCTAGGGGGTGGGGACACTGAAGCTTTCTTT
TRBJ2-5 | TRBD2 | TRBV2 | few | CASSPRTSGGQETQYF | TGTGCCAGCAGTCCCAGGACTAGCGGGGGCCAAGAGACCCAGTACTTC
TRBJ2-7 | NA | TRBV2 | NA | CASSEARGEYF | TGTGCCAGCAGTGAAGCACGCGGAGAGTACTTC
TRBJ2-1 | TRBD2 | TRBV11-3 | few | CASSTGLGDEQFF | TGTGCCAGCAGCACGGGACTAGGGGATGAGCAGTTCTTC
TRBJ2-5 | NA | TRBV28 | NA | CASTPGRGRGETQYF | TGTGCCAGCACCCCGGGCAGGGGTAGAGGAGAGACCCAGTACTTC